The source of this T cell receptor (beta chain) is a study of graft-versus-host responses after intestinal transplantation. Overall study context: Each recipient received anti-thymocyte globulin induction, then tacrolimus and steroids for roughly 3 years.

Some 200,000 CFSE-labeled responder cells were plated with some 200,000 irradiated, violet-dye-labeled stimulator cells. Using immunoSEQ multiplex PCR, the repertoire was profiled, and TCRdb retains in-frame clones only, with some absent. Of 11,000 to 15,000 clones listed, more than 30% are singletons. V was pared by 6 bases and J by 0 bases, with 14 bases of the junction left unmatched. The CDR3 runs 19 residues. CDR1 is SGHAT and CDR2 is FQNNGV in the germline V gene. The clonotype comes from a human patient who received an intestinal transplant. The chain couples TRBV11-2 to TRBJ1-5; 10 positions agree with TRBD1. The source was alloreactive CD8+ T cells from a mixed lymphocyte reaction culture, collected before intestinal transplant. Subset denoted: CFSE-low proliferating T cells sorted from roughly six-day pre-transplant mixed lymphocyte reaction (GvH or HvG direction). The DNA of the CDR3 is TGTGCCAGCAGGGTCCGCTCGGGACAGGGGTCCTATAGCAATCAGCCCCAGCATTTT. This encodes CASRVRSGQGSYSNQPQHF.